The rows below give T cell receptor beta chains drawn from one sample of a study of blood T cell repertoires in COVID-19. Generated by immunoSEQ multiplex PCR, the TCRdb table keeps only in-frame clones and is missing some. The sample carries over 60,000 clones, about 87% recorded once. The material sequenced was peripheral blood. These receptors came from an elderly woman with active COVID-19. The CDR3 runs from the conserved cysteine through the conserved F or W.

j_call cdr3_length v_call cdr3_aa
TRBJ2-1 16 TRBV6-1 CASSELQGSSYNEQFF
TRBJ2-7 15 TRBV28 CASSKQTGTNNEQYF
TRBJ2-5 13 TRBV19 CASSSRQQETQYF
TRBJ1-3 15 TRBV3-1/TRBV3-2 CASSHHDRAGNTIYF
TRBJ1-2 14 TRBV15 CATSSDRRYYGYTF
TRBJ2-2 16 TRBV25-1 CASSGMGAPNTGELFF
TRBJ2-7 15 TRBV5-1 CASSLAVSRGGEQYF
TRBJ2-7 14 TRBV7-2 CASSLVVGAPEQYF
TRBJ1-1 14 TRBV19 CASSIEVANTEAFF
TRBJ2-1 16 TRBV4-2 CASSPPGLAEFNEQFF
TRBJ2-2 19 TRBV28 CASSLFWTGGAIYTGELFF
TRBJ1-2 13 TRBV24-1 CATSDPDRIGYTF
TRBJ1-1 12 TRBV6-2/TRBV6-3 CASSRGHTEAFF
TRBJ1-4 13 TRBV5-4 CASSAETGSKLFF